These 25 T cell receptor beta chains came from one sample sequenced in a study of blood T cell repertoires in COVID-19. Libraries were prepared by immunoSEQ multiplex PCR; TCRdb keeps only in-frame clonotypes and omits some of them. The table shows approximately 300,000 clones, with around 90% occurring only once. The sequenced sample consisted of peripheral blood. These receptors were taken from a woman between 45 and 60 years old with COVID-19, enrolled during active disease.

The chain is built from TRBV4-2 and TRBJ2-7, with 7 nucleotides matching TRBD2. The germline gives CDR1 LGHNA, CDR2 YNFKEQ. After removal of 1 base from V and 4 bases from J, the junction contained 7 bases not matched to a gene. This CDR3 has 15 residues. The CDR3, as DNA: TGTGCCAGCAGCCAAGGTCGGGGGGTCGGGTACGAGCAGTACTTC. Protein product: CASSQGRGVGYEQYF.

In its sample, this clone was seen once. The genes are TRBV5-4 and TRBJ1-2, with TRBD1 as a possible D gene (5 bases). Germline V lookup: CDR1 SGHNT, CDR2 YYREEE (reference sequence). Trimming took 4 bases from V and 6 from J, leaving 13 bases between them. CDR3 length equals 13 residues. This chain's CDR3 is CASSATTVDGYTF. DNA of the CDR3: TGTGCCAGCAGCGCCACGACAGTGGATGGCTACACCTTC.

This clone was observed once. V usage is TRBV4-1 and J usage is TRBJ1-2, with 7 bases identical to TRBD1. Germline CDR1 and CDR2: MGHRA and YSYEKL. V lost 6 bases, J lost 4 bases, and 5 bases stayed unmatched. The CDR3 contains 13 residues. The CDR3 spells CASRPTGSYGYTF. The CDR3 coding sequence is TGCGCCAGCAGACCGACAGGGTCCTATGGCTACACCTTC.

This rearrangement joins TRBV11-3 to TRBJ1-2, with 11 bases aligning to TRBD1. The CDR3 has 14 residues. The ends lost 5 bases at V and 5 bases at J; junction bases unmatched: 4. Per the germline V gene, CDR1 is SGHNT and CDR2 is YENEEA. CDR3 loop: CASSTGQGAYGYTF. CDR3 bases: TGTGCCAGCAGCACCGGACAGGGGGCATATGGCTACACCTTC.

The V call is TRBV6-5, the J call TRBJ1-1; D remains ambiguous. Looked up from germline, CDR1 is MNHEY and CDR2 is SVGAGI. V shed 0 bases and J shed 10 bases, with 15 bases lying between them. The CDR3 has 14 residues. The CDR3: CASSYSARLSGAFF. The CDR3 region has the DNA TGTGCCAGCAGTTACTCAGCTAGGCTAAGTGGAGCTTTCTTT.

The chain recombines TRBV27 with TRBJ1-6; possibly TRBD1 for D (5 bases). The V gene's germline CDR1 is MNHEY and CDR2 SMNVEV (reference sequence). V lost 8 bases to trimming and J lost 11 bases, with 13 bases between them. This CDR3 is built from 12 residues. CDR3 region: CASSRGGTPLHF. The DNA of the CDR3 is TGTGCCAGCTCCCGGGGGGGAACACCCCTCCACTTT.

This clone was found a few times. The CDR3 coding sequence is TGCAGCGTTGCTGGAGGCAGGGGATGGACTTTCTTT. This gives the protein CSVAGGRGWTFF. The chain carries TRBV29-1 and TRBJ1-1; a possible D gene is TRBD1 (6 bases). The V gene lost 4 bases and the J gene lost 12 bases, with 18 bases spanning the gap. In germline, CDR1 is SQVTM, CDR2 ANQGSEA. This CDR3 comprises 12 residues.

The chain has TRBV11-2 and TRBJ1-2, with 10 bases fitting TRBD1. Germline V CDR1 and CDR2: SGHAT, FQNNGV. After removal of 5 bases from V and 6 bases from J, the junction contained 9 bases not matched to a gene. The CDR3 spans 15 residues. The CDR3 coding sequence is TGTGCCAGCAGCCAACTGGGACAGGGGCCTCATGGCTACACCTTC. Translating it yields CASSQLGQGPHGYTF.

V usage is TRBV6-4 and J usage is TRBJ2-2; TRBD2 might be the D (5 bases). CDR1 MRHNA and CDR2 SNTAGT come from the germline V gene. The CDR3 runs to 14 residues. Trimming left V 8 bases short and J 0 bases short, with 10 bases between. The CDR3 loop is CASEGETNTGELFF. For the CDR3, the DNA is TGTGCCAGCGAGGGCGAGACGAACACCGGGGAGCTGTTTTTT.

This clone was recorded a few times. V usage is TRBV7-9 and J usage is TRBJ1-5, with D possibly being TRBD1 (6 bases). The CDR3 consists of 16 residues. CDR1 SEHNR and CDR2 FQNEAQ come from the germline V gene (reference sequence). Trimming stripped 3 bases from V and 9 bases from J, with 21 bases between. The CDR3 region is CASSLSAGDVSGPQHF. CDR3 DNA: TGTGCCAGCAGCTTGTCGGCAGGGGACGTTTCTGGGCCCCAGCATTTT.

The V and J genes are TRBV19 and TRBJ1-1, with D possibly being TRBD1 (5 bases). Germline values: CDR1 LNHDA, CDR2 SQIVND (reference sequence). CDR3 length: 13 amino acids. The germline V and J ends were trimmed by 3 bases and 1 base, with 6 bases remaining between them. DNA for the CDR3: TGTGCCAGTAGTATTAGGGGGAACACTGAAGCTTTCTTT. It yields the protein CASSIRGNTEAFF.

The chain has TRBV9 and TRBJ2-1, with a tentative D call TRBD2 (6 bases). The ends were cut back, 0 bases at V and 4 bases at J, with 14 bases in the middle. Looked up from germline, CDR1 is SGDLS and CDR2 is YYNGEE. The CDR3 sequence is 16 residues long. CDR3 sequence (DNA): TGTGCCAGCAGCGTAGGCCTAGGTGGGAGGTACAATGAGCAGTTCTTC. Protein sequence: CASSVGLGGRYNEQFF.

The table lists this clone with a count of one. V is TRBV5-1 and J is TRBJ1-1, with D maybe TRBD1 (5 bases). The germline V gene has CDR1 SGHRS and CDR2 YFSETQ. The CDR3 loop spans 15 amino acids. The ends were cut back, 0 bases at V and 3 bases at J, with 12 bases in the middle. The CDR3 loop reads CASSLGVRAYTEAFF. The CDR3 nucleotides read TGCGCCAGCAGCTTGGGGGTCAGGGCGTACACTGAAGCTTTCTTT.

This chain connects TRBV18 to TRBJ2-1; 8 bases line up with TRBD1. Losses at the gene ends were 3 bases for V and 9 bases for J; bases not matched to a gene: 13. The CDR3 is 16 amino acids. In germline, CDR1 is KGHSH, CDR2 LQKENI. CDR3 sequence: CASSPVGTGLGGEQFF. CDR3 DNA sequence: TGTGCCAGCTCACCGGTCGGGACAGGCCTTGGAGGTGAGCAGTTCTTC.

The chain joins TRBV2 to TRBJ1-2, with TRBD1 as a possible D gene (5 bases). CDR1 and CDR2 from the germline V gene are SNHLY and FYNNEI. This CDR3 is built from 14 residues. V lost 5 bases and J lost 3, with 13 bases in between. This CDR3 is CASSPDRSDYGYTF. The CDR3 DNA reads as TGTGCCAGCAGTCCCGACAGATCGGACTATGGCTACACCTTC. The complete variable domain, with remaining parts taken from reference TRBV2 and TRBJ1-2, reads EPEVTQTPSHQVTQMGQEVILRCVPISNHLYFYWYRQILGQKVEFLVSFYNNEISEKSEIFDDQFSVERPDGSNFTLKIRSTKLEDSAMYFCASSPDRSDYGYTFGSGTRLTVV.

This sequence joins TRBV6-5 and TRBJ2-7; 7 bases match TRBD2. The CDR3 spans 13 residues. Germline-derived CDR1 and CDR2 are MNHEY and SVGAGI. Trimming at V came to 7 bases and at J to 5 bases, leaving 8 bases not matched to a gene. The CDR3: CASNRGETNEQYF. The CDR3, as DNA: TGTGCCAGCAACCGGGGGGAAACCAACGAGCAGTACTTC.

The chain has TRBV18 and TRBJ2-7; D possibly corresponds to TRBD1 (5 bases). This CDR3 spans 15 amino acids. V was clipped by 0 bases and J by 3 bases, with 12 bases between them. CDR1 is KGHSH and CDR2 is LQKENI in the germline V gene. The DNA of the CDR3 is TGTGCCAGCTCACCACCGGGGCCTGGCCACTACGAGCAGTACTTC. Its protein product is CASSPPGPGHYEQYF.

A word on this clone: The identical CDR3 is also encoded by other nucleotide sequences in the sample. The rearrangement joins TRBV30 to TRBJ2-3; TRBD2 aligns across 13 bases. CDR3 length: 15 amino acids. Trimming at V came to 0 bases and at J to 5 bases, leaving 2 bases not matched to a gene. Germline V gene lookup returns CDR1 GTSNPN and CDR2 SVGIG (reference sequence). The CDR3 DNA reads as TGTGCCTGGAGTGTACTAGCGGGAGGGCGAGATACGCAGTATTTT. It yields the protein CAWSVLAGGRDTQYF.

The V call is TRBV19, the J call TRBJ2-5; 14 bases map to TRBD2. The V gene end was trimmed by 6 bases and the J gene end by 6 bases; junction bases not matched to a gene: 6. There are 15 residues in the CDR3. Looked up from germline, CDR1 is LNHDA and CDR2 is SQIVND (reference sequence). Here the CDR3 reads CASRGTSGSNKTQYF. The CDR3 DNA is TGTGCCAGTAGGGGGACTAGCGGGAGCAATAAGACCCAGTACTTC.

The chain is built from TRBV19 and TRBJ2-1; 13 bases match TRBD2. V lost 1 base, J lost 0 bases, and 15 bases stayed unmatched. CDR3 length: 22 residues. Germline-derived CDR1 and CDR2 are LNHDA and SQIVND (reference sequence). This chain's CDR3 is CASSIVGFRGLAGRSSYNEQFF. The CDR3 DNA is TGTGCCAGTAGTATAGTGGGGTTCAGGGGACTAGCGGGGAGGAGCTCCTACAATGAGCAGTTCTTC.

This chain joins TRBV18 and TRBJ1-5; no clear D. V dropped 9 bases and J dropped 0 bases, with 9 bases sitting between them. The CDR3 length is 13 residues. CDR1 and CDR2 from the germline V gene are KGHSH and LQKENI. The CDR3 DNA is TGTGCCAGTCAACATGATAGCAATCAGCCCCAGCATTTT. It yields the protein CASQHDSNQPQHF.

CDR3 DNA sequence: TGTGCCAGCAGCCAAGGACTAGCGGGAGGGCGCCGGGAGACCCAGTACTTC. This sequence encodes CASSQGLAGGRRETQYF. V is TRBV4-2 and J is TRBJ2-5; TRBD2 matches at 14 bases. CDR3 size: 17 residues. In germline, CDR1 is LGHNA, CDR2 YNFKEQ. V trimming: 1 base; J trimming: 5 bases; junction bases outside the gene matches: 6.

Only one count was recorded for this clone. This chain joins TRBV30 and TRBJ1-1; no definite D call. Germline V CDR1 and CDR2: GTSNPN, SVGIG (reference sequence). The V gene lost 3 bases and the J gene lost 2 bases, with 4 bases spanning the gap. The CDR3 sequence is 11 residues long. The CDR3 reads CAWRTNTEAFF. In nucleotides, the CDR3 is TGTGCCTGGAGGACAAACACTGAAGCTTTCTTT.

V and J are TRBV4-2 and TRBJ2-3; D might be TRBD1 (6 bases). The germline V and J ends were trimmed by 4 bases and 1 base, with 18 bases remaining between them. The CDR3 totals 17 residues. The germline V gene has CDR1 LGHNA and CDR2 YNFKEQ. The CDR3 here is CASSRRLISGGTDTQYF. The CDR3 DNA sequence: TGTGCCAGCAGCCGGCGACTCATTTCAGGGGGCACAGATACGCAGTATTTT.

V usage is TRBV6-6 and J usage is TRBJ2-3; D is unclear. V lost 6 bases and J 4 bases, leaving 8 bases between the germline ends. Germline CDR1 is MNHNY and CDR2 is SVGAGI (reference sequence). The CDR3 totals 12 residues. CDR3 amino acids: CASSRISDTQYF. CDR3 coding DNA: TGTGCCAGCAGCCGAATATCAGATACGCAGTATTTT.